This is a list of T cell receptor beta chains from one sample in a study of blood T cell repertoires in COVID-19. Assay: immunoSEQ multiplex PCR; the TCRdb copy retains only in-frame clones and omits some. The sample consists of about 250,000 clones, 86% of them appearing once. The sequenced material came from peripheral blood. The receptors were sampled from a woman older than 75 with COVID-19, enrolled during active disease. Each CDR3 is given with its conserved first and last residue. D genes are given only for firm matches. A row's size may be missing; if present it is once, few, many or a size class.

v_gene: TRBV24-1
d_gene: NA
j_gene: TRBJ2-5
abundance: NA
len: 16
CDR3nt: TGTGCCACCAGTGATTTGCAAGACAGGGCGGGGGAGACCCAGTACTTC
CDR3aa: CATSDLQDRAGETQYF

v_gene: TRBV6-6
d_gene: NA
j_gene: TRBJ1-3
abundance: NA
len: 14
CDR3nt: TGTGCCAGCACCCCCGGGGGTTCTGGAAACACCATATATTTT
CDR3aa: CASTPGGSGNTIYF

v_gene: TRBV10-1
d_gene: TRBD1
j_gene: TRBJ1-4
abundance: once
len: 21
CDR3nt: TGCGCCAGACCGAACAGGGGGACAGGGGACGGGGTGCGTAGGACTAATGAAAAACTGTTTTTT
CDR3aa: CARPNRGTGDGVRRTNEKLFF

v_gene: TRBV2
d_gene: NA
j_gene: TRBJ1-2
abundance: NA
len: 14
CDR3nt: TGTGCCAGCAACCGACAGACTCTTATAGATGGCTACACCTTC
CDR3aa: CASNRQTLIDGYTF

v_gene: TRBV20-1
d_gene: NA
j_gene: TRBJ2-3
abundance: NA
len: 11
CDR3nt: TGCAGTGCTAGGAGTACAGATACGCAGTATTTT
CDR3aa: CSARSTDTQYF

v_gene: TRBV12-3/TRBV12-4
d_gene: NA
j_gene: TRBJ1-5
abundance: once
len: 13
CDR3nt: TGTGCCAGCAGTTGGAACCAGGGACAGCCCCAGCATTTT
CDR3aa: CASSWNQGQPQHF

v_gene: TRBV28
d_gene: TRBD1
j_gene: TRBJ1-1
abundance: NA
len: 15
CDR3nt: TGTGCCAGCAGTCCATGGACAGGGAGGAACACTGAAGCTTTCTTT
CDR3aa: CASSPWTGRNTEAFF

v_gene: TRBV4-3
d_gene: NA
j_gene: TRBJ1-6
abundance: NA
len: 13
CDR3nt: TGCGCCAGCAGCCAAGAGACGGGATCACCCCTCCACTTT
CDR3aa: CASSQETGSPLHF

v_gene: TRBV6-5
d_gene: NA
j_gene: TRBJ1-3
abundance: NA
len: 15
CDR3nt: TGTGCCAGCAGTAGGGGAGGGGGGCTCGGAAACACCATATATTTT
CDR3aa: CASSRGGGLGNTIYF

v_gene: TRBV5-1
d_gene: TRBD1
j_gene: TRBJ2-7
abundance: NA
len: 14
CDR3nt: TGCGCCAGCAGCCCCGGGACAGGCTACTACGAGCAGTACTTC
CDR3aa: CASSPGTGYYEQYF

v_gene: TRBV7-2
d_gene: TRBD1
j_gene: TRBJ1-3
abundance: NA
len: 18
CDR3nt: TGTGCCAGCAGCTCGCCTCAGGGACAGAGACGCTCTGGAAACACCATATATTTT
CDR3aa: CASSSPQGQRRSGNTIYF

v_gene: TRBV9
d_gene: NA
j_gene: TRBJ1-3
abundance: NA
len: 15
CDR3nt: TGTGCCAGCAGCGTTTCGGGGATCTCTGGAAACACCATATATTTT
CDR3aa: CASSVSGISGNTIYF

v_gene: TRBV3-1/TRBV3-2
d_gene: NA
j_gene: TRBJ1-6
abundance: NA
len: 14
CDR3nt: TGTGCCAGCAGCCTGAGCTCCTATAATTCACCCCTCCACTTT
CDR3aa: CASSLSSYNSPLHF

v_gene: TRBV19
d_gene: TRBD1
j_gene: TRBJ1-4
abundance: few
len: 16
CDR3nt: TGTGCCAGTAGGACGGGACAGGGATCGACTAATGAAAAACTGTTTTTT
CDR3aa: CASRTGQGSTNEKLFF

v_gene: TRBV28
d_gene: TRBD1
j_gene: TRBJ2-4
abundance: once
len: 13
CDR3nt: TGTGCCAGCAGAGGACAGGGAGAAAACATTCAGTACTTC
CDR3aa: CASRGQGENIQYF

v_gene: TRBV28
d_gene: TRBD1
j_gene: TRBJ1-2
abundance: few
len: 14
CDR3nt: TGTGCCAGCAGTAAACCGGGACAGGTCTTTGGCTACACCTTC
CDR3aa: CASSKPGQVFGYTF

v_gene: TRBV7-8
d_gene: TRBD2
j_gene: TRBJ2-2
abundance: NA
len: 15
CDR3nt: TGTGCCAGCAGCCCTATAGCGGGGGTCGCCGGGGAGCTGTTTTTT
CDR3aa: CASSPIAGVAGELFF

v_gene: TRBV12-3/TRBV12-4
d_gene: TRBD1
j_gene: TRBJ1-1
abundance: NA
len: 11
CDR3nt: TGTGCCAGCAGTTCACAGGGGAAAGCTTTCTTT
CDR3aa: CASSSQGKAFF

v_gene: TRBV28
d_gene: NA
j_gene: TRBJ1-5
abundance: NA
len: 14
CDR3nt: TGTGCCAGCAGTTTAACAGAACCCACTCGGCCCCAGCATTTT
CDR3aa: CASSLTEPTRPQHF

v_gene: TRBV5-1
d_gene: NA
j_gene: TRBJ1-3
abundance: NA
len: 15
CDR3nt: TGCGCCAGCAGCCCACGTACAGGGCCTGGAAACACCATATATTTT
CDR3aa: CASSPRTGPGNTIYF

v_gene: TRBV27
d_gene: TRBD1
j_gene: TRBJ1-4
abundance: NA
len: 16
CDR3nt: TGTGCCAGCAGTTTATTCCAGGGGGCAACTAATGAAAAACTGTTTTTT
CDR3aa: CASSLFQGATNEKLFF

v_gene: TRBV28
d_gene: NA
j_gene: TRBJ1-2
abundance: NA
len: 14
CDR3nt: TGTGCCAGCAGTTTCCGGACAGATAACTATGGCTACACCTTC
CDR3aa: CASSFRTDNYGYTF

v_gene: TRBV2
d_gene: NA
j_gene: TRBJ1-2
abundance: NA
len: 14
CDR3nt: TGTGCCAGCAGTGGTGGGGCGGAGGGATATGGCTACACCTTC
CDR3aa: CASSGGAEGYGYTF

v_gene: TRBV6-2/TRBV6-3
d_gene: NA
j_gene: TRBJ1-1
abundance: NA
len: 15
CDR3nt: TGTGCCAGCAGTTACGATCCAGGGTTCGGCACTGAAGCTTTCTTT
CDR3aa: CASSYDPGFGTEAFF

v_gene: TRBV30
d_gene: NA
j_gene: TRBJ1-1
abundance: NA
len: 14
CDR3nt: TGTGCCTCCCACCGCCTTTCAGGGAACACTGAAGCTTTCTTT
CDR3aa: CASHRLSGNTEAFF

v_gene: TRBV28
d_gene: TRBD1
j_gene: TRBJ1-3
abundance: once
len: 18
CDR3nt: TGTGCCAGCAGTTTAACGGGGACAGGGGTCCTCTCTGGAAACACCATATATTTT
CDR3aa: CASSLTGTGVLSGNTIYF

v_gene: TRBV30
d_gene: NA
j_gene: TRBJ1-6
abundance: NA
len: 14
CDR3nt: TGTGCCTGGGATCAAGGGGGGGATCGATCACCCCTCCACTTT
CDR3aa: CAWDQGGDRSPLHF

v_gene: TRBV7-8
d_gene: TRBD1
j_gene: TRBJ1-2
abundance: NA
len: 13
CDR3nt: TGTGCCAGCAGCTCAGCAGGGGGGGCTGGCTACACCTTC
CDR3aa: CASSSAGGAGYTF

v_gene: TRBV7-6
d_gene: NA
j_gene: TRBJ2-5
abundance: NA
len: 13
CDR3nt: TGTGCCAGCAGCTTCTCAGGGTTCGAGACCCAGTACTTC
CDR3aa: CASSFSGFETQYF

v_gene: TRBV2
d_gene: NA
j_gene: TRBJ2-5
abundance: few
len: 14
CDR3nt: TGTGCCAGCAGTGAGAACAGGGACCAAGAGACCCAGTACTTC
CDR3aa: CASSENRDQETQYF

v_gene: TRBV6-6
d_gene: NA
j_gene: TRBJ1-1
abundance: NA
len: 13
CDR3nt: TGTGCCAGCCCGCGGCAGCCTAACACTGAAGCTTTCTTT
CDR3aa: CASPRQPNTEAFF

v_gene: TRBV28
d_gene: NA
j_gene: TRBJ1-5
abundance: few
len: 13
CDR3nt: TGTGCCAGCAGAGGGCAGGGTATCCAGCCCCAGCATTTT
CDR3aa: CASRGQGIQPQHF

v_gene: TRBV5-1
d_gene: NA
j_gene: TRBJ2-6
abundance: NA
len: 15
CDR3nt: TGCGCCAGCAGCCCGGACATCTCTGGGGCCAACGTCCTGACTTTC
CDR3aa: CASSPDISGANVLTF

v_gene: TRBV5-5
d_gene: TRBD1
j_gene: TRBJ2-1
abundance: NA
len: 14
CDR3nt: TGTGCCAGCAGCTTCCGACAGGGGGCATATGAGCAGTTCTTC
CDR3aa: CASSFRQGAYEQFF

v_gene: TRBV5-1
d_gene: TRBD1
j_gene: TRBJ1-2
abundance: NA
len: 13
CDR3nt: TGCGCCAGCAGCTGGGGGACAGGGGGCAGCTACACCTTC
CDR3aa: CASSWGTGGSYTF

v_gene: TRBV3-1/TRBV3-2
d_gene: TRBD1
j_gene: TRBJ2-1
abundance: NA
len: 17
CDR3nt: TGTGCCAGCAGCCACCAGACAGGGCGGTTTGGGGTGAATGAGCAGTTCTTC
CDR3aa: CASSHQTGRFGVNEQFF

v_gene: TRBV5-1
d_gene: TRBD1
j_gene: TRBJ1-1
abundance: NA
len: 14
CDR3nt: TGCGCCAGCAGCCCCGGGACAGGGGGCACTGAAGCTTTCTTT
CDR3aa: CASSPGTGGTEAFF

v_gene: TRBV6-5
d_gene: TRBD1
j_gene: TRBJ1-1
abundance: NA
len: 13
CDR3nt: TGTGCCAGCAGAGCACTTGACAGGGGTTCGGCTTTCTTT
CDR3aa: CASRALDRGSAFF